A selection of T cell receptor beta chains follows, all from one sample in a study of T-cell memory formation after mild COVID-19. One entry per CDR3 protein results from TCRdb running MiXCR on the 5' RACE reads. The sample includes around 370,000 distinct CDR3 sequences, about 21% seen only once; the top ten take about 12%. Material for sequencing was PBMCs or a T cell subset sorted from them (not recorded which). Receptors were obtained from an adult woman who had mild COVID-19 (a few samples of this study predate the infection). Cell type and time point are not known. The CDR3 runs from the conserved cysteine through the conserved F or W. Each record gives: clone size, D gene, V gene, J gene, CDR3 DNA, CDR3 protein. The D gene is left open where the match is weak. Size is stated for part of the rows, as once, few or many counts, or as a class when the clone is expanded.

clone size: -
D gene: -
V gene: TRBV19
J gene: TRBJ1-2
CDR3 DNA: TGTGCCAGTAGTATCCCTTTGGGACCGAACTATGGCTACACCTTC
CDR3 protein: CASSIPLGPNYGYTF

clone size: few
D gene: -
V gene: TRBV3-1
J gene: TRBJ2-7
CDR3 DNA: TGTGCCAGCAGCCAAGGCCCCAGGGCCTACGAGCAGTACTTC
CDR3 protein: CASSQGPRAYEQYF

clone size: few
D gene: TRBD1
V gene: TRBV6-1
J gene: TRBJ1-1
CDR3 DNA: TGTGCCAGCAACGACAGGGGGTCTAGGAACACTGAAGCTTTCTTT
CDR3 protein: CASNDRGSRNTEAFF

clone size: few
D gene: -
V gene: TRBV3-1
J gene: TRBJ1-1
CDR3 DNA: TGTGCCAGCAGCCGCCAGAACACTGAAGCTTTCTTT
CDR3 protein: CASSRQNTEAFF

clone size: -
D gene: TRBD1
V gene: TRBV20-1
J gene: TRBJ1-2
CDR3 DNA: TGCAGTGCGCCTAGTATGGGACAGGGAGTCTATGGCTACACCTTC
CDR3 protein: CSAPSMGQGVYGYTF

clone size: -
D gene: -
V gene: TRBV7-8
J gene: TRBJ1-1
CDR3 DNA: TGTGCCAGCAGCCTTTCGGGGGGGGAGGAGAGGGACACTGAAGCTTTCTTT
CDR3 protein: CASSLSGGEERDTEAFF

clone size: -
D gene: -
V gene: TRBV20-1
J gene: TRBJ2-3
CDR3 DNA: TGCAGTGCTAGAGTGGGCGGGAGCGATAGGGGGAATACGCAGTATTTT
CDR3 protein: CSARVGGSDRGNTQYF

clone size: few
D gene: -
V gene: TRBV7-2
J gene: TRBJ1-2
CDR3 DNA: TGTGCCAGCAGCTTAGGACACCGAAACTATGGCTACACCTTC
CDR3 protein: CASSLGHRNYGYTF

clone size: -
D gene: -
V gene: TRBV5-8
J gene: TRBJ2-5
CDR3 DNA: TGTGCCAGCAGCTTGGCGGCAGGGGGGAGTTGGGAGACCCAGTACTTC
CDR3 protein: CASSLAAGGSWETQYF

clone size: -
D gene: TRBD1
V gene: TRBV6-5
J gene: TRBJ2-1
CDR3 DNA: TGTGCCAGCAGTCCCGGGACAGGGCTAAGGAGTGAGCAGTTCTTC
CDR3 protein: CASSPGTGLRSEQFF

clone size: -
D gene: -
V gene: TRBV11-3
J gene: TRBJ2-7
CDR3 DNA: TGTGCCAGCAGCTTTCGGCGGAACTCCTACGAGCAGTACTTC
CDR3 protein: CASSFRRNSYEQYF

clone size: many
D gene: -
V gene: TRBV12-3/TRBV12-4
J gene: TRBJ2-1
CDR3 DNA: TGTGCCAGCAGTCTTCCGGGCCTAGCCCGGGAGCAGTTCTTC
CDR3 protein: CASSLPGLAREQFF

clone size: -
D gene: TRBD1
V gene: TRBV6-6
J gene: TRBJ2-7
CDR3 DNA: TGTGCCAGCAGTTTGGGGACAGGGGGAGGCTACGAGCAGTACTTC
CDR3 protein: CASSLGTGGGYEQYF

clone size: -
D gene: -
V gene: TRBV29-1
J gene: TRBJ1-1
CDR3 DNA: TGCAGCGTTGTGCCGGGTGTCAGGGAACCAGCTTTCTTT
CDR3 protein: CSVVPGVREPAFF

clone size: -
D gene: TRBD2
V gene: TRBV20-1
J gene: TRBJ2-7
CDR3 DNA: TGCAGTGCTGATGCAGGGTCGTCTAGCGGGGGCTACGAGCAGTACTTC
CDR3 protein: CSADAGSSSGGYEQYF

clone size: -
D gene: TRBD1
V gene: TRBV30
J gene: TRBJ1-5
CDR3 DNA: TGTGCCTGGAGTGTAGCAGGGGGAAATCAGCCCCAGCATTTT
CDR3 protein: CAWSVAGGNQPQHF

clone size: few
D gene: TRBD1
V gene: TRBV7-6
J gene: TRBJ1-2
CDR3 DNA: TGTGCCAGCAGCCAACTTACACAGGGGGTCGACTATGGCTACACCTTC
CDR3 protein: CASSQLTQGVDYGYTF

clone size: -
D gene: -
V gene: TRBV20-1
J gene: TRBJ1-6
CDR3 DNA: TGCAGTGCTAGAGACCCAGGGCTCAATTCACCCCTCCACTTT
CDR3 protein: CSARDPGLNSPLHF

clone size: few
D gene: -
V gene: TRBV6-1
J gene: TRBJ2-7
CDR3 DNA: TGTGCCAGCAGTGAAGCGTCAGGTTACGAGCAGTACTTC
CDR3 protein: CASSEASGYEQYF

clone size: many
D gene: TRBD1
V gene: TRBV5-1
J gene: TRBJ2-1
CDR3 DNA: TGCGCCAGCAGCTTGGAGGGGGCCCGCTACAATGAGCAGTTCTTC
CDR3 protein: CASSLEGARYNEQFF

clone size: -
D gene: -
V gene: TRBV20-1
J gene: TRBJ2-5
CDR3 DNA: TGCAGTGCCGTCGGGCTAGGAGGGGAGACCCAGTACTTC
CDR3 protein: CSAVGLGGETQYF

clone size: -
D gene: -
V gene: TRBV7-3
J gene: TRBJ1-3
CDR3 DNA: -
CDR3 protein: CASSFAQGNTMYF

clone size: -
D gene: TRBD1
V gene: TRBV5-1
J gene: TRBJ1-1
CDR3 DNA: TGCGCCAGCAGCCTGGACAGGCCGAACACTGAAGCTTTCTTT
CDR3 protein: CASSLDRPNTEAFF

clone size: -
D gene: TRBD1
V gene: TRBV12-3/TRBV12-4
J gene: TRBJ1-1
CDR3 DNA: TGTGCCAGCAGTTTTGGGACAGGGGCCGGCGTCACTGAAGCTTTCTTT
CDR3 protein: CASSFGTGAGVTEAFF

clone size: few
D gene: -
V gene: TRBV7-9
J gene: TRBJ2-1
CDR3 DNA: TGTGCCAGCAGCTTAGCACCGGGGTTGTTCTTC
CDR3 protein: CASSLAPGLFF

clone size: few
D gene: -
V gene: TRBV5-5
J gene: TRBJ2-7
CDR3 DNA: TGTGCCAGCAGCCCACCGGCAGGGTGGATCGAGCAGTACTTC
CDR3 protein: CASSPPAGWIEQYF

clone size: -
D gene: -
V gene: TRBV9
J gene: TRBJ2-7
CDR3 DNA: TGTGCCAGCAGCGTAGAGGCGGAAAGTAAATACGAGCAGTACTTC
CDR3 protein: CASSVEAESKYEQYF

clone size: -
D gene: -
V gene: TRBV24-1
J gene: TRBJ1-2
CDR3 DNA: TGTGCCACCAGTGATTTTTGGGGGTTTGGCTACACCTTC
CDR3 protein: CATSDFWGFGYTF

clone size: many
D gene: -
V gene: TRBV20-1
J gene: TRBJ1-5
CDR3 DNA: TGCAGTGCTGGGGGATCAAATCAGCCCCAGCATTTT
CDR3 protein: CSAGGSNQPQHF

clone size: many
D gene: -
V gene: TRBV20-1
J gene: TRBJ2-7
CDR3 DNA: TGCAGTGCTAGAGATCTGGCAGGGAGCTCCTACGAGCAGTACTTC
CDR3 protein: CSARDLAGSSYEQYF

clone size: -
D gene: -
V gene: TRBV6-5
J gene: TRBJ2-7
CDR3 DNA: TGTGCCAGCAGTTACTCCGGATACGGAACCTACGAGCAGTACTTC
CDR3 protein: CASSYSGYGTYEQYF

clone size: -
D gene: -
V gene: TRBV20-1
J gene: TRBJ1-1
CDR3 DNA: TGCAGTGCTAGAGATCGGGAGATGAACACTGAAGCTTTCTTT
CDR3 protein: CSARDREMNTEAFF

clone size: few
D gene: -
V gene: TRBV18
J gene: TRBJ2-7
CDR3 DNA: TGTGCCAGCTCACCTCCGGGGGGCACCTACGAGCAGTACTTC
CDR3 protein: CASSPPGGTYEQYF

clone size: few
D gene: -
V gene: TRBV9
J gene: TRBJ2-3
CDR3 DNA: TGTGCCAGCAGCGCCCTGCCGGGACATCCCACAGATACGCAGTATTTT
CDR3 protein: CASSALPGHPTDTQYF

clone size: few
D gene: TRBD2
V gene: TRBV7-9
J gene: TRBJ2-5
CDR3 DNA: TGTGCCATCGGGTTGACTAGCGGACCAAGAGACGCCCAGTACTTC
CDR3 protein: CAIGLTSGPRDAQYF

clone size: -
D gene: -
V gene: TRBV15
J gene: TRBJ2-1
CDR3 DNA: TGTGCCACCAGCAGAGATAGACGGGAGAACCAGTTCTTC
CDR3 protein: CATSRDRRENQFF

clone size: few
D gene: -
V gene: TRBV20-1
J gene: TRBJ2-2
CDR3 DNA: TGCAGTGCTAGATTTCGAGGCAGTTACACCGGGGAGCTGTTTTTT
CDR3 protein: CSARFRGSYTGELFF

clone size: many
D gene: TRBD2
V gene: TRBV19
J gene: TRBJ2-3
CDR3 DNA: TGTGCCAGTAGTTCCCTAGCGGGAAGCACAGATACGCAGTATTTT
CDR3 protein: CASSSLAGSTDTQYF

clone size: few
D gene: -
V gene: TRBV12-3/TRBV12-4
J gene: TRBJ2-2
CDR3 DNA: TGTGCCAGCAGTTTTGGGGTAGACACCGGGGAGCTGTTTTTT
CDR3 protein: CASSFGVDTGELFF

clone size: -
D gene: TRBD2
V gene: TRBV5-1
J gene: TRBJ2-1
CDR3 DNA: TGCGCCAGCAGCCCCCGAGGCGGGAGCTCCTACAATGAGCAGTTCTTC
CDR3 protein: CASSPRGGSSYNEQFF

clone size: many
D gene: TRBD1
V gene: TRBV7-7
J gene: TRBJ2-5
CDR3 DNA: TGTGCTAGCAGCTTATCAGGACAGGGACCCCAAGAGACCCAGTACTTC
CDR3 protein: CASSLSGQGPQETQYF

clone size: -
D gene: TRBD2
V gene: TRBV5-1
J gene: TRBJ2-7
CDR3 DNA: TGCGCCAGCAGAATAGCGGGGACTTCCCCCTACGAGCAGTACTTC
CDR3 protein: CASRIAGTSPYEQYF

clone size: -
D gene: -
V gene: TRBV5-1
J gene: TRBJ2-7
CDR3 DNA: TGCGCCAGCAGGAGGCCTAGCTCCTACGAGCAGTACTTC
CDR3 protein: CASRRPSSYEQYF

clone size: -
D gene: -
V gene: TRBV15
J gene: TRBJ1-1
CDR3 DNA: TGTGCCACCAGCAGAGGCCTTAGGGAAGCTTTCTTT
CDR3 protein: CATSRGLREAFF

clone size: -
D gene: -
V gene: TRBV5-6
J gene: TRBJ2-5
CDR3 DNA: TGTGCCAGCAGTCGGGGCGCAGAGACCCAGTACTTC
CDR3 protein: CASSRGAETQYF